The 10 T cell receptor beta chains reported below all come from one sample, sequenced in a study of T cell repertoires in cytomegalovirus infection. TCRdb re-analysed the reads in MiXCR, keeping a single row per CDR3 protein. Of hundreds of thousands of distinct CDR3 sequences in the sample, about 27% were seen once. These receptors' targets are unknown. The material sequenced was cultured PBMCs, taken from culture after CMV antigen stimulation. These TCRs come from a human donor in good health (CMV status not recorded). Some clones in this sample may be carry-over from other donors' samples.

The CDR3 spells CASSQVAGSGANVLTF. The CDR3 DNA reads as TGTGCCAGCAGCCAAGTAGCTGGCTCTGGGGCCAACGTCCTGACTTTC. V and J are TRBV14 and TRBJ2-6; D gene ambiguous. The V gene's germline CDR1 is SGHDN and CDR2 FVKESK. This CDR3 contains 16 residues. Trimming shortened V by 1 base and J by 0 bases, and 7 bases separated the two germline ends.

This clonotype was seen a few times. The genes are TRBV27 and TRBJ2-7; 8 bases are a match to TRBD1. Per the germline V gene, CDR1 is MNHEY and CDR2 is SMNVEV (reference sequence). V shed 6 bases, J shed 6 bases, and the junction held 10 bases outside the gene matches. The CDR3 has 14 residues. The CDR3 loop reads CASSSGQGASEQYF. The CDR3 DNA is TGTGCCAGCAGCAGTGGACAGGGAGCAAGCGAGCAGTACTTC.

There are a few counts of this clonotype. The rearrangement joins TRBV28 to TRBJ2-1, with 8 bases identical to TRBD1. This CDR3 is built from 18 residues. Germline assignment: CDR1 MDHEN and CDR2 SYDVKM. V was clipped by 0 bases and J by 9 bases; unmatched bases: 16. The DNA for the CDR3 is TGTGCCAGCAGTTTATGGCTAAGACAGGGGAGAACTCGGAGTGAGCAGTTCTTC. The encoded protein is CASSLWLRQGRTRSEQFF.

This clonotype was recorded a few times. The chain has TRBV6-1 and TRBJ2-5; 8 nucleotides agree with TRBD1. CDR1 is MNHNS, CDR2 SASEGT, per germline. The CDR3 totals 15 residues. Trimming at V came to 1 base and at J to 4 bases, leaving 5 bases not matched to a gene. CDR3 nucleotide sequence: TGTGCCAGCAGTGAAGGACAGGGGCGAGGAGAGACCCAGTACTTC. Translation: CASSEGQGRGETQYF.

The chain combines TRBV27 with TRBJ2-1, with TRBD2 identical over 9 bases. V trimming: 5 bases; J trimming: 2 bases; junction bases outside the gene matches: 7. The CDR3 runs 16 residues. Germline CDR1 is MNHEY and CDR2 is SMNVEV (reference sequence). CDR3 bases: TGTGCCAGCAGTCCCAACCTAGCGGGACCCTACAATGAGCAGTTCTTC. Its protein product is CASSPNLAGPYNEQFF.

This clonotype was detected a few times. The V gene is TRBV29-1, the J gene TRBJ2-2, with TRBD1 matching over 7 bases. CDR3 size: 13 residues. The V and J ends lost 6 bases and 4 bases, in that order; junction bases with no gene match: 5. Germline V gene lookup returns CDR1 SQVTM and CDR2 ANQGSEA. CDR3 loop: CSVRQGSTGELFF. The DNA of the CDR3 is TGCAGCGTCCGACAGGGAAGCACCGGGGAGCTGTTTTTT.

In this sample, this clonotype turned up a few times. The CDR3 reads CASSIQLAGGPYEQYF. CDR3 nucleotides: TGTGCCAGTAGTATCCAACTAGCGGGAGGGCCTTACGAGCAGTACTTC. This chain uses TRBV19 with TRBJ2-7, with 13 bases matching TRBD2. CDR1 LNHDA and CDR2 SQIVND come from the germline V gene (reference sequence). The CDR3 is 16 residues long. V trimming: 3 bases; J trimming: 4 bases; junction bases outside the gene matches: 6.

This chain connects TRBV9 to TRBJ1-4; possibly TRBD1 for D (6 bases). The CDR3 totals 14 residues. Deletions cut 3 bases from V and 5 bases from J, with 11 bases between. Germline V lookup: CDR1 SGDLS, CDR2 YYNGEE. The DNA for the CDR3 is TGTGCCAGCAGCGAAACAGGGCGGAATGAAAAACTGTTTTTT. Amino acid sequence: CASSETGRNEKLFF.

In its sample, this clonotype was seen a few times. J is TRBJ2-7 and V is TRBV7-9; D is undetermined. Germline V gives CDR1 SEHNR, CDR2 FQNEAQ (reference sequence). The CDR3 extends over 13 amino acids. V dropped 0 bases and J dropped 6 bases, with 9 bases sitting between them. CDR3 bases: TGTGCCAGCAGCTTAGCCCACAAGGGCGAGCAGTACTTC. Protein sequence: CASSLAHKGEQYF.

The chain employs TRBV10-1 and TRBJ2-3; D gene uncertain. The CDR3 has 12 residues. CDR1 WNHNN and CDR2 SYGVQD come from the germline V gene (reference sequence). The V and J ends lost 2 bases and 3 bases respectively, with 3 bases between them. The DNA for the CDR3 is TGCGCCAGCAGTGAGGTAACAGATACGCAGTATTTT. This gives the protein CASSEVTDTQYF.